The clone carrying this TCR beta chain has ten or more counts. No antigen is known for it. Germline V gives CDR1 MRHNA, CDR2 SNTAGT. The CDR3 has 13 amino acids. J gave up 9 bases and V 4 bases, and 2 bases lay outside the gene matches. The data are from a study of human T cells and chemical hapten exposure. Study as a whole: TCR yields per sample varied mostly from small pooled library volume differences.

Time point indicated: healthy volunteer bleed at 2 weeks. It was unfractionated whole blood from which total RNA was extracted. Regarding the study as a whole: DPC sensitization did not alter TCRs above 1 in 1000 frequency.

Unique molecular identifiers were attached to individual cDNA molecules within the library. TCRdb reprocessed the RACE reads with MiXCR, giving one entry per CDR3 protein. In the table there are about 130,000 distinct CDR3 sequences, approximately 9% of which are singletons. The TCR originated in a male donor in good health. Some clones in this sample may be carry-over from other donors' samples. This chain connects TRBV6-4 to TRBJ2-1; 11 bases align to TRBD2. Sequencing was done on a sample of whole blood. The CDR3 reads CASSVLAGVEQFF. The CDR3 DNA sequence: TGTGCCAGCAGTGTACTAGCGGGGGTTGAGCAGTTCTTC.